The 14 T cell receptor beta chains below come from one sample, sequenced in a study of vaccination and CD4 T cells after COVID-19. With the Oncomine TCR Beta short-read assay, DNA from cultured CD4+ T cells was sequenced. TCRdb ran MiXCR on the PCR reads and lists one entry per CDR3 protein. The sample consists of thousands of distinct CDR3 sequences, around 34% of them appearing once. These receptors are not linked to any known antigen. The sample's treatment: roughly ten-day PBMC culture with coronavirus spike peptide pools or control peptides (ViraFEST assay). The specimen comprised CD4+ T cells from blood, cultured in vitro, sampled after SARS-CoV-2 vaccination. These receptors originate from a human donor who had recovered from COVID-19.

The CDR3 here is CASRGDRAGYGYTF. CDR3 nucleotide sequence: TGCGCCAGCAGGGGTGACAGGGCCGGCTATGGCTACACCTTC. This rearrangement joins TRBV5-1 to TRBJ1-2; 7 bases are shared with TRBD1. Per germline, CDR1 SGHRS and CDR2 YFSETQ. The CDR3 totals 14 residues. V dropped 5 bases and J dropped 4; count of bases not matched to a gene: 8.

The chain carries TRBV11-3 and TRBJ2-1; tentative D call: TRBD2 (5 bases). This CDR3 region has 15 residues. The V gene lost 5 bases and the J gene lost 4 bases, with 15 bases spanning the gap. CDR1 and CDR2 from the germline V gene are SGHNT and YENEEA. CDR3 DNA: TGTGCCAGCAGCGGACTTGAACTCGGGTACAATGAGCAGTTCTTC. Amino acids: CASSGLELGYNEQFF.

This rearrangement joins TRBV28 to TRBJ2-1; the D gene is possibly TRBD2 (6 bases). Per germline, CDR1 MDHEN and CDR2 SYDVKM. The CDR3 has 17 amino acids. The germline V and J ends were trimmed by 7 bases and 5 bases, with 24 bases remaining between them. CDR3 in DNA: TGTGCCAGCAATTCTCCCTGGGGGGACCGAAAGAACAATGAGCAGTTCTTC. The encoded protein is CASNSPWGDRKNNEQFF.

This clonotype has a handful of counts. The chain joins TRBV10-3 to TRBJ1-1; TRBD1 agrees at 7 bases. The trim removed 6 bases at V and 5 bases at J, leaving 9 bases unmatched. The length of the CDR3 is 14 residues. Germline values: CDR1 ENHRY, CDR2 SYGVKD. Here the CDR3 DNA reads TGTGCCATCAGCCCACAGGGGAGCGGGACTGAAGCTTTCTTT. This sequence encodes CAISPQGSGTEAFF.

This clonotype has just a few counts. J is TRBJ1-2 and V is TRBV20-1, with D possibly TRBD1 on 5 matching bases. CDR3 length: 13 residues. V was cut by 3 bases and J by 4 bases, with 12 bases left in between. Germline CDR1 is DFQATT and CDR2 is SNEGSKA (reference sequence). The CDR3 region has the DNA TGCAGTGCTAGTCAAGGGGTTGGCTATGGCTACACCTTC. This codes for CSASQGVGYGYTF.

The rearrangement joins TRBV7-2 to TRBJ1-1; 9 bases agree with TRBD1. Germline values: CDR1 SGHTA, CDR2 FQGNSA. Trimming at V came to 5 bases and at J to 7 bases, leaving 8 bases not matched to a gene. CDR3 size: 14 residues. The CDR3 nucleotides are TGTGCCAGCAGCCTCACAGGGGGCGTGGATGAAGCTTTCTTT. This sequence encodes CASSLTGGVDEAFF.

V usage is TRBV20-1 and J usage is TRBJ2-1; D ambiguous. V was cut by 6 bases and J by 0 bases, with 12 bases left in between. The CDR3 extends over 14 amino acids. Germline values: CDR1 DFQATT, CDR2 SNEGSKA (reference sequence). The CDR3 here is CSAPAIYSYNEQFF. The DNA of the CDR3 is TGCAGTGCCCCCGCGATCTACTCCTACAATGAGCAGTTCTTC.

The J gene is TRBJ2-1, the V gene TRBV11-2, with D perhaps being TRBD1 or TRBD2 (5 bases each). The length of the CDR3 is 16 residues. Trimming took 5 bases from V and 6 from J, leaving 20 bases between them. Germline V lookup: CDR1 SGHAT, CDR2 FQNNGV. CDR3 amino acids: CASSPIPGTWGNEQFF. The CDR3 coding sequence is TGTGCCAGCAGCCCAATCCCCGGGACCTGGGGCAATGAGCAGTTCTTC.

This chain connects TRBV7-2 to TRBJ2-5; 14 bases are shared with TRBD2. Germline CDR1 reads SGHTA; CDR2 reads FQGNSA. The ends lost 5 bases at V and 6 bases at J; junction bases unmatched: 11. CDR3 length: 17 amino acids. The CDR3 bases are TGTGCCAGCAGCCGTCAATTAGGGACTAGCGGGAGTAAGACCCAGTACTTC. Translation: CASSRQLGTSGSKTQYF.

The V gene is TRBV5-1, the J gene TRBJ2-5, with 15 positions matching TRBD2. The germline gives CDR1 SGHRS, CDR2 YFSETQ. CDR3 length: 17 residues. V gave up 2 bases and J gave up 5 bases; unmatched junction bases: 7. The CDR3 DNA is TGCGCCAGCAGCTTAGGACTAGCGGGGGGGCGTCAGGAGACCCAGTACTTC. Translated: CASSLGLAGGRQETQYF.

Regarding this clonotype: Relative to the germline gene, one junction end is altered; a read error may explain this. The chain joins TRBV5-4 to TRBJ1-5; 9 bases match TRBD1. Looked up from germline, CDR1 is SGHNT and CDR2 is YYREEE (reference sequence). The CDR3 sequence is 15 residues long. The CDR3 DNA sequence: TGTGTCAGCAGCTTGGGACCTACAGGGGGCCAGCCCCAGCATTTT. Protein product: CVSSLGPTGGQPQHF.

This chain links TRBV2 with TRBJ1-1; D may be TRBD1 (5 bases). Germline V lookup: CDR1 SNHLY, CDR2 FYNNEI. The CDR3 spans 15 residues. Trimming removed 4 bases from V and 0 bases from J, with 12 bases in between. Here the CDR3 DNA reads TGTGCCAGCAGTGTAGGGGCTCCTATGAACACTGAAGCTTTCTTT. This codes for CASSVGAPMNTEAFF. The variable domain in full, completed from reference TRBV2 and TRBJ1-1, reads EPEVTQTPSHQVTQMGQEVILRCVPISNHLYFYWYRQILGQKVEFLVSFYNNEISEKSEIFDDQFSVERPDGSNFTLKIRSTKLEDSAMYFCASSVGAPMNTEAFFGQGTRLTVV.

Comments on this clonotype: The CDR3 does not close with the conserved phenylalanine or tryptophan, likely indicating a read error. The limits of the CDR3 on the DNA are not certain, so only TCRdb's listed CDR3 is given. The chain couples TRBV28 to TRBJ2-3; the table's D call TRBD1 went unverified against the DNA. From germline, CDR1 is MDHEN and CDR2 SYDVKM. 13 amino acids form the CDR3, both terminal residues included. The CDR3 sequence is CASSSTGTGVQSL.

This clonotype was seen only a few times. This chain connects TRBV7-9 to TRBJ2-7; possibly TRBD1 for D (6 bases). This CDR3 is built from 12 residues. V lost 4 bases and J lost 4, with 8 bases in between. Per the germline V gene, CDR1 is SEHNR and CDR2 is FQNEAQ (reference sequence). CDR3 DNA: TGTGCCAGCAGCTCGACAGGTTACGAGCAGTACTTC. Translating it yields CASSSTGYEQYF.